A single sample is the source of the 5 T cell receptor beta chains below, sequenced in a study of cytomegalovirus exposure and HLA in healthy donors. Clones were read by immunoSEQ multiplex PCR, and TCRdb kept only the in-frame ones, dropping some. The sample carries about 150,000 clones, about nine tenths recorded once. The source material was PBMCs. The source of these receptors is a woman aged 25-40 years in good health and CMV-seropositive.

This rearrangement joins TRBV28 to TRBJ2-7, with 7 nucleotides matching TRBD2. The CDR3 loop spans 14 amino acids. Germline CDR1 reads MDHEN; CDR2 reads SYDVKM. V was clipped by 2 bases and J by 2 bases; unmatched bases: 3. CDR3 nucleotides: TGTGCCAGCAGTTTAGGCGGGAGCCCCTACGAGCAGTACTTC. Translation: CASSLGGSPYEQYF.

The rearrangement joins TRBV4-1 to TRBJ1-1, with D possibly matching TRBD1 (5 bases). CDR1 and CDR2 (germline): MGHRA, YSYEKL. The CDR3 runs 14 residues. The V end was cut by 4 bases, the J end by 2 bases, with 11 bases between. In nucleotides, the CDR3 is TGCGCCAGCAGCCCTACGGGGGACAACACTGAAGCTTTCTTT. Protein sequence: CASSPTGDNTEAFF.

This sequence joins TRBV11-2 and TRBJ2-7, with 15 bases identical to TRBD2. The CDR3 has 19 amino acids. V shed 3 bases, J shed 1 base, and the junction held 10 bases outside the gene matches. Germline CDR1 and CDR2: SGHAT and FQNNGV. Here the CDR3 reads CASSLRTSGGAAESYEQYF. The CDR3, as DNA: TGTGCCAGCAGCTTGAGGACTAGCGGGGGGGCCGCAGAGTCCTACGAGCAGTACTTC.

The chain employs TRBV9 and TRBJ2-2, with 10 bases matching TRBD1. CDR1 SGDLS and CDR2 YYNGEE come from the germline V gene. V gave up 3 bases and J gave up 7 bases; unmatched junction bases: 6. This CDR3 contains 15 residues. CDR3 region: CASSAGQGVVGELFF. The CDR3 DNA follows: TGTGCCAGCAGCGCTGGACAGGGGGTCGTCGGGGAGCTGTTTTTT.

This rearrangement joins TRBV28 to TRBJ1-2, with 8 bases lining up with TRBD1. CDR1 MDHEN and CDR2 SYDVKM come from the germline V gene. V shed 7 bases and J 2 bases; nucleotides not matched to a gene: 6. The CDR3 is made up of 14 amino acids. The CDR3 is CASKTGGINYGYTF. The CDR3 nucleotides read TGTGCCAGCAAAACAGGGGGGATAAACTATGGCTACACCTTC.